These T cell receptor beta chains were read from a single sample in a study of shared clonotypes between healthy human individuals. Generated by immunoSEQ multiplex PCR, the TCRdb table keeps only in-frame clones and is missing some. The sample yields roughly 2.2 million clones, about nine tenths seen once. The sequencing input was naive CD4+ T cells from PBMCs. Receptors originate from a man between 18 and 29 years old in good health. Some clones in this sample may be carry-over from other donors' samples. CDR3s include the opening cysteine and the closing phenylalanine or tryptophan. Fields, in order: CDR3 DNA, CDR3 protein, J gene, V gene, clone size, D gene. A D gene is named only where the DNA matches it firmly. Part of the rows lack a size; the others show once, few, many or a class for expanded clones.

TGCAGCGTTGGGACAGGCGCCAACACTGAAGCTTTCTTT,CSVGTGANTEAFF,TRBJ1-1,TRBV29-1,-,TRBD1
TGTGCCAGCAGTTCGCCGGCCTACCCGAGCTCCTACAATGAGCAGTTCTTC,CASSSPAYPSSYNEQFF,TRBJ2-1,TRBV28,-,-
TGTGCCAGCAGCTCCTTCAACAATGAGCAGTTCTTC,CASSSFNNEQFF,TRBJ2-1,TRBV7-8,-,-
TGTGCCAGCAGCCAAGAGACGGGAGGGGGGGATACGCAGTATTTT,CASSQETGGGDTQYF,TRBJ2-3,TRBV4-2,-,TRBD2
TGCAGTGCTAGCTCGGGGACCCAGTACTTC,CSASSGTQYF,TRBJ2-5,TRBV20-1,-,-
TGTGCCAGCAGCTTAAATATTGGGGCCTCCACGCAGTATTTT,CASSLNIGASTQYF,TRBJ2-3,TRBV7-3,-,-
TGTGCCAGCAGCTTAGTAGGGGCAGGGGTCTCCGAGAAGAGGTATGGCTACACCTTC,CASSLVGAGVSEKRYGYTF,TRBJ1-2,TRBV7-9,-,-
TGTGCCAGCAGCGAGGGAGGCTGGGATACGCAGTATTTT,CASSEGGWDTQYF,TRBJ2-3,TRBV9,-,-
TGTGCCAGCAGTTTAGTGGATGAGCAGTTCTTC,CASSLVDEQFF,TRBJ2-1,TRBV28,-,-
TGTGCCAGCAGTTTACTCGCAGGGGGCAACACTGAAGCTTTCTTT,CASSLLAGGNTEAFF,TRBJ1-1,TRBV27,-,TRBD1
TGCGCCAGCAGCTTGGACAGGGCAATCGGGGAGCTGTTTTTT,CASSLDRAIGELFF,TRBJ2-2,TRBV5-1,-,-
TGTGCCAGCAGCGTAGCCCCCGGGATAATCCCCTACGAGCAGTACTTC,CASSVAPGIIPYEQYF,TRBJ2-7,TRBV9,-,-
TGTGCCAGCAGCGATAGCGACTGGAACTATGGCTACACCTTC,CASSDSDWNYGYTF,TRBJ1-2,TRBV9,-,-
TGTGCCAGCAGCTTAGAAGACAGGGGGCTTTTCAGAAAACTGTTTTTT,CASSLEDRGLFRKLFF,TRBJ1-4,TRBV7-2,-,TRBD1
TGTGCCAGCAGCCCTGATAGCTCTGGAAACACCATATATTTT,CASSPDSSGNTIYF,TRBJ1-3,TRBV7-9,-,-
TGTGCCAGTAGTCCCCGGGACAGGGGAGGTAGTGGCTACACCTTC,CASSPRDRGGSGYTF,TRBJ1-2,TRBV19,-,TRBD1
TGTGCCAGCAGCCAAGATAGGAGGCAGCCCCAGCATTTT,CASSQDRRQPQHF,TRBJ1-5,TRBV7-2,-,-
TGTGCCAGCAGCTTGCAGGCAATGAACACTGAAGCTTTCTTT,CASSLQAMNTEAFF,TRBJ1-1,TRBV7-2,-,-
TGCGCCAGCAGCTCGAGGACAGGGTGGGACACTGAAGCTTTCTTT,CASSSRTGWDTEAFF,TRBJ1-1,TRBV5-1,once,TRBD1
TGTGCCAGCAGCGAAGTTTTAGGACACCCGGAGAACCGTGGCTACACCTTC,CASSEVLGHPENRGYTF,TRBJ1-2,TRBV6-1,-,-
TGTGCCAGCAGTGGGGGGGGAGAAAAACTGTTTTTT,CASSGGGEKLFF,TRBJ1-4,TRBV11-2,-,-
TGTGCCAGCACCTCTTTGGGAGCAGCTAACACCGGGGAGCTGTTTTTT,CASTSLGAANTGELFF,TRBJ2-2,TRBV7-9,-,-
TGTGCCAGCAGCCCCCAGACAGGGGGCTCCTACAATGAGCAGTTCTTC,CASSPQTGGSYNEQFF,TRBJ2-1,TRBV9,-,TRBD1
TGTGCTAGTGGTTTGGGCGGAGGGATGGCAGAGACCCAGTACTTC,CASGLGGGMAETQYF,TRBJ2-5,TRBV12-5,-,-
TGTGCCAGCAGCTTAGAAGGGGACTCCTACAATGAGCAGTTCTTC,CASSLEGDSYNEQFF,TRBJ2-1,TRBV7-3,-,-
TGTGCCAGCAACCGACCGGGACAGAATTCCGAGACCCAGTACTTC,CASNRPGQNSETQYF,TRBJ2-5,TRBV28,-,TRBD1
TGCGCCAGCAGCCCCGGACAGGGGGCCGCTTACGAGCAGTACTTC,CASSPGQGAAYEQYF,TRBJ2-7,TRBV5-1,-,TRBD1
TGCGCCAGCAGCTTGGAGGCCAGCCGAGAGACCCAGTACTTC,CASSLEASRETQYF,TRBJ2-5,TRBV5-1,once,-
TGTGCCAGCTCACCTTTGCCCGGGGACTTTAACACTGAAGCTTTCTTT,CASSPLPGDFNTEAFF,TRBJ1-1,TRBV18,-,-
TGTGCCAGCAGTCAAACCCGCTACAATCAGCCCCAGCATTTT,CASSQTRYNQPQHF,TRBJ1-5,TRBV27,-,-
TGTGCCAGCGGGACTAGCGGGACGAAAAACATTCAGTACTTC,CASGTSGTKNIQYF,TRBJ2-4,TRBV6-5,-,TRBD2
TGTGCCAGCAGCGCGGGACAGGACTATGGCTACACCTTC,CASSAGQDYGYTF,TRBJ1-2,TRBV11-2,-,TRBD1
TGTGCCAGCAGTGTGCCGGACGGAGCCCGCACAGATACGCAGTATTTT,CASSVPDGARTDTQYF,TRBJ2-3,TRBV28,-,-
TGTGCCTGGGCGCCTTTACAGGGACTAGCGGGCGGGGAGCAGTACTTC,CAWAPLQGLAGGEQYF,TRBJ2-7,TRBV30,once,TRBD2
TGTGCCAGCATTGACGACCCGACTAGGCGGGAGGGCCGCGAGCAGTACTTC,CASIDDPTRREGREQYF,TRBJ2-7,TRBV6-4,-,TRBD2
TGCGCCAGCAGCCAAGAGCCGGGGCTGATGCCCCAGCATTTT,CASSQEPGLMPQHF,TRBJ1-5,TRBV4-1,-,-
TGCGCCAGCAGCCGGACCAGGGAAGTGTATGGCTACACCTTC,CASSRTREVYGYTF,TRBJ1-2,TRBV4-1,-,-
TGTGCCAGTAGTATATACAGGGATGAGACCCAGTACTTC,CASSIYRDETQYF,TRBJ2-5,TRBV19,-,-
TGTGCCTCGGATCGGGAGGCGTTGGGCACAGATACGCAGTATTTT,CASDREALGTDTQYF,TRBJ2-3,TRBV10-3,few,TRBD2
TGTGCCAGCAGTCCCTCGACGGGACAGGGGGATAACGAGCAGTACTTC,CASSPSTGQGDNEQYF,TRBJ2-7,TRBV28,-,TRBD1